This T cell receptor (beta chain) was sequenced for a study of PD-L1 blockade in urothelial cancer. Across the whole study: Patients had been given 0 to 3 earlier chemotherapy regimens. The study's findings and limits: Below-median pretreatment blood TCR clonality was associated with improved progression-free and overall survival.

A word on this clone: Its specificity is not known.

Some clones are missing from TCRdb's copy, which holds only in-frame ones; the method was immunoSEQ multiplex PCR. The data show about 63,000 clones, with approximately 80% seen just once and 5.7% held by the top ten. CDR1 GTSNPN and CDR2 SVGIG come from the germline V gene (reference sequence). CDR3 length: 13 amino acids. The junction had 3 bases not matched to a gene; V was cut back by 1 base and J by 5 bases. The time point was: pretreatment peripheral blood. Locally advanced or metastatic urothelial carcinoma affected the patients. Pretreatment and on-treatment blood mononuclear cell samples were taken, totaling between 1 and 8 time points per patient.

The sequences come from PBMCs, collected around atezolizumab (anti-PD-L1) treatment. This chain connects TRBV30 to TRBJ1-1; TRBD1 agrees at 8 bases. The TCR originated in a man between 65 and 85 years old with urothelial cancer. The CDR3 is CAWSAGGETEAFF. The CDR3 nucleotides are TGTGCCTGGAGTGCAGGGGGCGAGACTGAAGCTTTCTTT.